This entry lists 22 T cell receptor beta chains sequenced from one sample in a study of molecular identifiers for immune sequencing clone quantification. TCRdb used MiXCR to reprocess the PCR reads, holding one entry per CDR3 protein. This sample carries approximately 680,000 distinct CDR3 sequences, roughly 23% of them seen once, and the ten largest clones take 0.78%. Material for sequencing was naive CD8+ T cells from blood, with Jurkat cell RNA spiked in. Subset: FACS-sorted CD8+CD4-CCR7+CD45RA+ naive T cells. The receptors stem from a human donor in good health. Some libraries in this study had Jurkat cell RNA spiked in.

Of note for this clonotype: A read error may explain this, as a much larger clone is one base away. The J gene is TRBJ2-3, the V gene TRBV4-1, with TRBD2 identical over 8 bases. Germline lookup yields CDR1 MGHRA and CDR2 YSYEKL. Trimming cost V 1 base and J 4 bases; bases outside gene matches: 7. The CDR3 is 16 amino acids. CDR3 amino acids: CASSQGRGGRPDTQYF. In DNA form, the CDR3 reads TGCGCCAGCAGCCAAGGTCGGGGGGGGCGTCCAGATACGCAGTATTTT.

The chain carries TRBV11-2 and TRBJ2-3; no clear D gene. Trimming took 2 bases from V and 5 from J, leaving 11 bases between them. CDR1 and CDR2 from the germline V gene are SGHAT and FQNNGV. The CDR3 is 14 amino acids. The CDR3 coding sequence is TGTGCCAGCAGCTTAAAGGGTGTAGGAGATACGCAGTATTTT. Translated: CASSLKGVGDTQYF.

The sample holds a few counts of this clonotype. The V and J genes are TRBV10-3 and TRBJ2-7; 7 bases are a match to TRBD1. Per germline, CDR1 ENHRY and CDR2 SYGVKD. This CDR3 is 14 amino acids long. V shed 2 bases and J 4 bases; nucleotides not matched to a gene: 5. In DNA, the CDR3 is TGTGCCATCAGTGAGGACAGGGTGCTTTACGAGCAGTACTTC. Encoded protein: CAISEDRVLYEQYF.

This clonotype occurred a few times. The chain is built from TRBV6-1 and TRBJ2-7; D is possibly TRBD1 (6 bases). This CDR3 spans 15 amino acids. V was trimmed by 1 base and J by 2 bases, leaving 12 bases between them. CDR1 MNHNS and CDR2 SASEGT come from the germline V gene. In nucleotides, the CDR3 is TGTGCCAGCAGTGAAGGGCGAGGGGGAGCCTACGAGCAGTACTTC. Its translation: CASSEGRGGAYEQYF.

This clonotype was found many times. The gene calls are TRBV12-3 or TRBV12-4 and TRBJ1-1; TRBD1 matches at 7 bases. Trimming removed 6 bases from V and 3 bases from J; junction bases left unmatched: 7. The CDR3 is 14 amino acids. Written as DNA, the CDR3 is TGTGCCAGCAGCCAAGGGGGCTACTACACTGAAGCTTTCTTT. It codes for CASSQGGYYTEAFF.

The CDR3 sequence is CASSYGTGETNEKLFF. The CDR3 nucleotides are TGTGCCAGCAGTTACGGGACAGGGGAGACTAATGAAAAACTGTTTTTT. The chain recombines TRBV6-6 with TRBJ1-4, with 10 bases identical to TRBD1. This CDR3 spans 16 amino acids. Germline CDR1 is MNHNY and CDR2 is SVGAGI (reference sequence). Trimming at V came to 2 bases and at J to 2 bases, leaving 2 bases not matched to a gene.

Many counts were recorded for this clonotype. J is TRBJ2-4 and V is TRBV6-9, with 8 bases that match TRBD1. The length of the CDR3 is 15 residues. Germline V gene sequence: CDR1 MNHGY, CDR2 SVAAGI. V shed 6 bases and J 4 bases; nucleotides not matched to a gene: 8. CDR3: CASRNQGASKNIQYF. Written as DNA, the CDR3 is TGTGCCAGCAGGAACCAGGGGGCCTCTAAAAACATTCAGTACTTC.

Notes on this clonotype: One end of the junction is discordant with germline, which a read error may explain. The chain recombines TRBV19 with TRBJ2-7, with 8 bases lining up with TRBD1. The CDR3 consists of 13 residues. From germline, CDR1 is LNHDA and CDR2 SQIVND (reference sequence). The CDR3, as DNA: TGTGCCGGTAGGGGGACAGGCCGCTACGAGCAGTACTTC. Protein product: CAGRGTGRYEQYF.

This clonotype was counted at least ten times. This chain connects TRBV29-1 to TRBJ2-3; the D gene is possibly TRBD1 (5 bases). The ends were cut back, 8 bases at V and 0 bases at J, with 12 bases in the middle. CDR3 length: 13 residues. The germline V gene has CDR1 SQVTM and CDR2 ANQGSEA. The CDR3 DNA follows: TGCAGCATAGCAACAGGTAGCACAGATACGCAGTATTTT. It is translated as CSIATGSTDTQYF.

To note about this clonotype: Just one base apart from a much larger clone, this may be a read error. The chain carries TRBV5-5 and TRBJ2-5, with TRBD1 identical over 8 bases. Germline CDR1 and CDR2: SGHKS and YYEKEE (reference sequence). CDR3 length: 16 amino acids. CDR3 sequence reads: CASSLGQGALQEPQYF. The CDR3 bases are TGTGCCAGCAGCCTCGGGCAGGGGGCTTTACAAGAGCCCCAGTACTTC.

About this clonotype itself: One base away lies a much larger clone, so this may be a sequencing read error. This chain links TRBV7-9 with TRBJ1-1; D gene unclear. Trimming removed 2 bases at V and 3 bases at J, with 16 bases between. CDR1 and CDR2 from the germline V gene are SEHNR and FQNEAQ (reference sequence). CDR3 length: 16 amino acids. In DNA form, the CDR3 reads TGTGCCAGCAGCTTAACCTACTCCAGGCAATACACTGAAGCTTTCTTT. Translated: CASSLTYSRQYTEAFF. Full variable domain (remainder filled in from reference TRBV7-9 and TRBJ1-1): DTGVSQNPRHKITKRGQNVTFRCDPISEHNRLYWYRQTLGQGPEFLTYFQNEAQLEKSRLLSDRFSAERPKGSFSTLEIQRTEQGDSAMYLCASSLTYSRQYTEAFFGQGTRLTVV.

This clonotype was detected many times. V and J are TRBV28 and TRBJ2-5; TRBD2 matches 8 bases. V gave up 1 base and J gave up 3 bases; unmatched junction bases: 7. The CDR3 is 16 amino acids. Per the germline V gene, CDR1 is MDHEN and CDR2 is SYDVKM. In DNA form, the CDR3 reads TGTGCCAGCAGTTTATCGTTAATACTAGCGGAAGAGACCCAGTACTTC. It translates to CASSLSLILAEETQYF.

This clonotype was observed once. This chain uses TRBV2 with TRBJ1-6; D might be TRBD1 (6 bases). V dropped 7 bases and J dropped 10 bases, with 17 bases sitting between them. In germline, CDR1 is SNHLY, CDR2 FYNNEI. The CDR3 runs 14 residues. CDR3 region: CASTQTGISSPLHF. CDR3 in DNA: TGTGCCAGCACCCAGACAGGTATCAGCTCACCCCTCCACTTT.

This clonotype was detected many times. The chain employs TRBV3-1 and TRBJ2-7; D may be TRBD2 (6 bases). CDR3 length: 15 residues. Germline V lookup: CDR1 LGHDT, CDR2 YNNKEL (reference sequence). Deletions cut 4 bases from V and 2 bases from J, with 15 bases between. The CDR3 nucleotides read TGTGCCAGCAGCCCCCCGGGACTTTCCGCCTACGAGCAGTACTTC. It yields the protein CASSPPGLSAYEQYF.

This clonotype was counted ten times or more. The chain employs TRBV12-3 or TRBV12-4 and TRBJ2-5, with D tentatively TRBD2 (5 bases). The CDR3 has 13 amino acids. V was shortened by 6 bases and J by 0 bases, with 8 bases between the two germline ends. The CDR3 DNA follows: TGTGCCAGCAGGCCCGGGGACCAAGAGACCCAGTACTTC. Its translation is CASRPGDQETQYF.

V usage is TRBV12-3 or TRBV12-4 and J usage is TRBJ1-1, with D tentatively TRBD1 (6 bases). The CDR3 runs to 14 residues. V was trimmed by 11 bases and J by 7 bases, leaving 23 bases between them. CDR3 DNA: TGTGCCGTAGGGGGACGGGCGCGGGAGGATGAAGCTTTCTTT. The encoded protein is CAVGGRAREDEAFF.

In this sample, this clonotype turned up a few times. The V call is TRBV5-1, the J call TRBJ2-1, with TRBD2 identical over 13 bases. Per the germline V gene, CDR1 is SGHRS and CDR2 is YFSETQ. This CDR3 region has 14 residues. Unmatched junction bases numbered 4, after V lost 5 bases and J lost 8 bases. The CDR3 coding sequence is TGCGCCAGCAGAGGGACTAGCGGGGACCATGAGCAGTTCTTC. Its protein product is CASRGTSGDHEQFF.

This clonotype was seen many times. The V and J genes are TRBV30 and TRBJ1-1; D is possibly TRBD1 (5 bases). From germline, CDR1 is GTSNPN and CDR2 SVGIG (reference sequence). The V gene lost 0 bases and the J gene lost 5 bases, with 13 bases spanning the gap. The CDR3 loop spans 14 amino acids. The CDR3 bases are TGTGCCTGGAGTGTACTCAGGGATCCAACTGAAGCTTTCTTT. Encoded protein: CAWSVLRDPTEAFF.

This clonotype has ten or more counts. V and J are TRBV7-9 and TRBJ1-1, with 7 nucleotides matching TRBD1. The CDR3 has 15 residues. J lost 5 bases, V lost 5 bases, and 11 bases had no gene match. Germline V gene sequence: CDR1 SEHNR, CDR2 FQNEAQ (reference sequence). DNA of the CDR3: TGTGCCAGCAGCCCGGAGGAGGGGGCATGGACTGAAGCTTTCTTT. Protein sequence: CASSPEEGAWTEAFF.

There are many counts of this clonotype. The chain combines TRBV30 with TRBJ2-3; maybe TRBD2 (5 bases). The CDR3 loop spans 16 amino acids. V lost 0 bases to trimming and J lost 0 bases, with 13 bases between them. CDR1 GTSNPN and CDR2 SVGIG come from the germline V gene (reference sequence). CDR3 residues: CAWSVGASPSTDTQYF. CDR3 DNA: TGTGCCTGGAGTGTGGGAGCGAGTCCTAGCACAGATACGCAGTATTTT.

The V and J genes are TRBV12-3 or TRBV12-4 and TRBJ2-5; perhaps TRBD1 as D (5 bases). Trimming left V 1 base short and J 4 bases short, with 10 bases between. CDR3 length: 14 amino acids. CDR3 DNA: TGTGCCAGCAGTTTAGAGGGGCGGCCAGAGACCCAGTACTTC. It encodes CASSLEGRPETQYF.

This clonotype was picked up a small number of times. The gene calls are TRBV9 and TRBJ2-4, with a weak D call TRBD2 (5 bases). The CDR3 loop spans 17 amino acids. Trimming pared 2 bases from V and 8 bases from J, leaving 23 bases between. Germline loops: CDR1 SGDLS, CDR2 YYNGEE. This chain's CDR3 is CASSVGSDGVISDIQYF. CDR3 coding DNA: TGTGCCAGCAGCGTGGGATCGGACGGGGTCATATCGGACATTCAGTACTTC.